The present T cell receptor beta chain was sequenced within a study of shared clonotypes between healthy human individuals. This CDR3 contains 16 residues. The V gene's germline CDR1 is MNHEY and CDR2 SMNVEV (reference sequence). J was trimmed by 4 bases and V by 3 bases; bases with no gene match: 8. The assay was immunoSEQ multiplex PCR, and TCRdb's table has in-frame clones only and misses some. The sample shows over a million clones, about 98% of them seen only once. This receptor was taken from a man aged 30 to 39 in good health. The chain recombines TRBV27 with TRBJ2-5; 10 bases are a match to TRBD2. The specimen was naive CD4+ T cells sorted from blood. Subset denoted: CD45RA+ positively selected. The CDR3 bases are TGTGCCAGCAGTTTCCTAGCGGGAGAGTATAGAGAGACCCAGTACTTC. It encodes CASSFLAGEYRETQYF.